These 18 T cell receptor beta chains share one sample of origin, sequenced in a study of blood T cell repertoires in COVID-19. Measured with immunoSEQ multiplex PCR; TCRdb has only the in-frame clones, and not every one. The table has hundreds of thousands of clones, approximately 89% seen once. Specimen: peripheral blood. These receptors were taken from a woman aged 18 to 35 who had recovered from COVID-19.

The chain employs TRBV6-5 and TRBJ1-4, with D hard to call. Looked up from germline, CDR1 is MNHEY and CDR2 is SVGAGI. Trimming took 0 bases from V and 5 from J, leaving 10 bases between them. The CDR3 covers 15 residues. The CDR3 sequence: CASSYSSTENEKLFF. The CDR3 DNA reads TGTGCCAGCAGTTACTCTTCGACGGAGAATGAAAAACTGTTTTTT.

The rearrangement joins TRBV6-5 to TRBJ2-3, with D possibly being TRBD2 (6 bases). There are 14 residues in the CDR3. Looked up from germline, CDR1 is MNHEY and CDR2 is SVGAGI. Trimming left V 7 bases short and J 2 bases short, with 13 bases between. This chain's CDR3 is CASKDSGVTDTQYF. The CDR3 DNA is TGTGCCAGCAAGGATAGCGGAGTCACAGATACGCAGTATTTT.

J is TRBJ2-3 and V is TRBV7-2; D might be TRBD2 (6 bases). The germline V gene encodes CDR1 SGHTA and CDR2 FQGNSA. Trimming removed 5 bases at V and 14 bases at J, with 17 bases between. The CDR3 loop spans 12 amino acids. The CDR3 spells CASSPRGVGGYF. The CDR3 DNA follows: TGTGCCAGCAGCCCCCGCGGGGTTGGGGGGTATTTT.

V is TRBV24-1 and J is TRBJ2-1; weak D call: TRBD2 (6 bases). The germline CDR1 and CDR2 sequences are KGHDR and SFDVKD. The CDR3 spans 15 residues. V was cut by 3 bases and J by 7 bases, with 15 bases left in between. The CDR3 DNA sequence: TGTGCCACCAGTGATAAAGCGACTAGGGGAAATGAGCAGTTCTTC. Encoded protein: CATSDKATRGNEQFF.

The rearrangement links TRBV30 to TRBJ2-2; 7 nucleotides match TRBD1. Per germline, CDR1 GTSNPN and CDR2 SVGIG (reference sequence). The CDR3 extends over 18 amino acids. V dropped 2 bases and J dropped 4; count of bases not matched to a gene: 16. CDR3 sequence (DNA): TGTGCCTGGAGTTCACATCTTATAGGGGGCGCGAGCACCGGGGAGCTGTTTTTT. This translates into CAWSSHLIGGASTGELFF.

The gene calls are TRBV5-1 and TRBJ1-1, with 7 bases fitting TRBD1. The CDR3 length is 16 residues. The V gene's germline CDR1 is SGHRS and CDR2 YFSETQ. Trimming cost V 0 bases and J 3 bases; bases outside gene matches: 8. The CDR3 nucleotides are TGCGCCAGCAGCTTGGGAGGGGCCCAGGGGGACACTGAAGCTTTCTTT. Residues: CASSLGGAQGDTEAFF.

This chain links TRBV29-1 with TRBJ2-7; D gene uncertain. V lost 1 base to trimming and J lost 1 base, with 20 bases between them. This CDR3 is 17 amino acids long. CDR1 is SQVTM, CDR2 ANQGSEA, per germline. In DNA, the CDR3 is TGCAGCGTTGAAGCCCGTCGGGTCCCCAGAGATTCCTACGAGCAGTACGTC. Translating gives CSVEARRVPRDSYEQYV.

CDR3: CASSLDPGGPGDTQYF. In nucleotides, the CDR3 is TGCGCCAGCAGCTTGGACCCGGGAGGGCCGGGGGATACGCAGTATTTT. The chain joins TRBV5-1 to TRBJ2-3; 8 nucleotides match TRBD2. Germline V CDR1 and CDR2: SGHRS, YFSETQ. The CDR3 is 16 amino acids. Unmatched junction bases numbered 9, after V lost 0 bases and J lost 6 bases.

J is TRBJ1-2 and V is TRBV6-5; 7 bases align to TRBD1. Unmatched junction bases numbered 8, after V lost 5 bases and J lost 8 bases. The germline V gene encodes CDR1 MNHEY and CDR2 SVGAGI. The CDR3 covers 13 residues. The CDR3 loop is CASSRDRPGGYTF. The DNA of the CDR3 is TGTGCCAGCAGTCGGGACAGACCCGGAGGCTACACCTTC.

This chain joins TRBV27 and TRBJ1-2, with TRBD1 matching over 10 bases. The V segment lost 1 base and the J segment 5 bases; nucleotides outside the gene matches: 16. Germline assignment: CDR1 MNHEY and CDR2 SMNVEV (reference sequence). This CDR3 spans 19 amino acids. CDR3 sequence (DNA): TGTGCCAGCAGTTTATTCGTGAGACAGGGGGCCGGAAGTGGGTATGGCTACACCTTC. Its protein is CASSLFVRQGAGSGYGYTF.

The chain joins TRBV4-3 to TRBJ1-2; 7 bases match TRBD1. Germline V lookup: CDR1 LGHNA, CDR2 YSLEER. The CDR3 consists of 16 residues. Losses at the gene ends were 1 base for V and 5 bases for J; bases not matched to a gene: 10. The CDR3: CASSQGNTDRPYGYTF. CDR3 nucleotide sequence: TGCGCCAGCAGCCAAGGAAATACGGACAGGCCTTATGGCTACACCTTC.

The CDR3 nucleotides read TGTGCCAGCAGCTCTGGACAGGGGGCGGGGACCGGGGAGCTGTTTTTT. Amino acids: CASSSGQGAGTGELFF. The genes are TRBV7-2 and TRBJ2-2; 11 bases align to TRBD1. The CDR3 is 16 residues long. Germline trimming cut 4 bases from V and 5 bases from J; bases unmatched to any gene: 6. CDR1 is SGHTA, CDR2 FQGNSA, per germline.

V gene TRBV7-2 combines with J gene TRBJ2-3; D is perhaps TRBD2 (6 bases). The CDR3 spans 14 residues. The V end lost 7 bases, the J end lost 0 bases, and 11 bases lay between the germline ends. CDR1 is SGHTA, CDR2 FQGNSA, per germline. CDR3 bases: TGTGCCAGCACCTGGGGAGGAAGCACAGATACGCAGTATTTT. This codes for CASTWGGSTDTQYF.

V usage is TRBV7-2 and J usage is TRBJ1-1, with 10 positions matching TRBD1. The CDR3 sequence is 14 residues long. The V segment lost 1 base and the J segment 7 bases; nucleotides outside the gene matches: 3. The germline CDR1 and CDR2 sequences are SGHTA and FQGNSA. CDR3 amino acids: CASSLVGTGVEAFF. As DNA, the CDR3 is TGTGCCAGCAGCTTAGTGGGGACAGGGGTTGAAGCTTTCTTT.

The chain uses TRBV11-2 and TRBJ2-5; 9 positions match TRBD2. Germline V CDR1 and CDR2: SGHAT, FQNNGV. V trimming: 2 bases; J trimming: 5 bases; junction bases outside the gene matches: 15. This CDR3 spans 18 amino acids. The CDR3 here is CASSLWGLASLSGETQYF. In nucleotides, the CDR3 is TGTGCCAGCAGCTTATGGGGACTAGCCTCCCTATCCGGGGAGACCCAGTACTTC.

This clone was found once. This chain links TRBV5-1 with TRBJ2-3; the D gene is possibly TRBD2 (7 bases). Per germline, CDR1 SGHRS and CDR2 YFSETQ. V lost 3 bases and J lost 0, with 11 bases in between. The CDR3 consists of 15 residues. The DNA for the CDR3 is TGCGCCAGCAGCTGGGGGGGGGCCAGCACAGATACGCAGTATTTT. This encodes CASSWGGASTDTQYF.

The chain combines TRBV10-3 with TRBJ2-3, with D possibly matching TRBD1 (7 bases). The V gene's germline CDR1 is ENHRY and CDR2 SYGVKD. The CDR3 spans 16 residues. Trimming removed 4 bases at V and 0 bases at J, with 14 bases between. The CDR3 DNA is TGTGCCATCAGTGGGACGACAGGGACTAGCACAGATACGCAGTATTTT. Its translation: CAISGTTGTSTDTQYF.

The gene calls are TRBV12-3 or TRBV12-4 and TRBJ1-3; D call uncertain. This CDR3 has 13 residues. V gave up 3 bases and J gave up 4 bases, with 7 bases separating them. CDR3 amino acids: CASSLHGGNTIYF. In DNA, the CDR3 is TGTGCCAGCAGTTTGCATGGCGGAAACACCATATATTTT.